The 11 T cell receptor beta chains below were found in one sample sequenced in a study of response to subunit inactivated influenza vaccine. TCRdb called the RT-PCR reads again in MiXCR, with one record for every CDR3 protein. The data show roughly 190,000 distinct CDR3 sequences, approximately 12% seen once. The data were also submitted as part of a second study, on T cells expressing NK-cell markers. That paper notes: Synthesis of TCR beta cDNA relied on 5'RACE template switching carrying UMIs.

The sequenced sample was CD8+ T cells sorted from PBMCs, obtained about 11 days after vaccination. Source of these receptors: a man aged 50 or older who received an inactivated influenza vaccine.

The chain employs TRBV4-3 and TRBJ2-5; the D gene is possibly TRBD2 (6 bases). This CDR3 has 15 residues. Germline V lookup: CDR1 LGHNA, CDR2 YSLEER. V was trimmed by 5 bases and J by 1 base, leaving 14 bases between them. CDR3 amino acids: CASSGGAWTQETQYF. For the CDR3, the DNA is TGCGCCAGCAGCGGAGGGGCGTGGACCCAAGAGACCCAGTACTTC.

This clonotype was seen more than once but under ten times. V is TRBV7-9 and J is TRBJ1-4; 9 bases are a match to TRBD1. With 5 bases clipped from V and 5 bases from J, the junction kept 3 bases outside the gene matches. Germline CDR1 is SEHNR and CDR2 is FQNEAQ (reference sequence). CDR3 size: 14 residues. The CDR3 here is CASSPTGGNEKLFF. The CDR3 nucleotides read TGTGCCAGCAGCCCGACAGGGGGGAATGAAAAACTGTTTTTT.

This clonotype appeared a few times. The genes are TRBV15 and TRBJ2-3; 8 bases map to TRBD1. The V and J ends lost 9 bases and 2 bases, in that order; junction bases with no gene match: 4. This CDR3 has 13 residues. Germline V lookup: CDR1 LNHNV, CDR2 YYDKDF (reference sequence). CDR3: CATRDRITDTQYF. CDR3 in DNA: TGTGCCACAAGGGACAGGATCACAGATACGCAGTATTTT.

This clonotype was counted at least ten times. This chain connects TRBV4-1 to TRBJ2-7; D gene unclear. CDR1 and CDR2 (germline): MGHRA, YSYEKL. V lost 0 bases and J 3 bases, leaving 12 bases between the germline ends. CDR3 length: 15 residues. Here the CDR3 DNA reads TGCGCCAGCAGCCAAGATGGCGGTGGGTTCTACGAGCAGTACTTC. This encodes CASSQDGGGFYEQYF.

V is TRBV7-3 and J is TRBJ2-1; TRBD1 might be the D (6 bases). Germline CDR1 reads SGHTA; CDR2 reads FQGTGA. This CDR3 spans 15 amino acids. The V end lost 4 bases, the J end lost 2 bases, and 12 bases lay between the germline ends. CDR3 nucleotides: TGTGCCAGCAGCTCGTACGGGACACCCTACAATGAGCAGTTCTTC. Translation gives CASSSYGTPYNEQFF. Together with reference TRBV7-3 and TRBJ2-1, the CDR3 gives the full variable domain: GAGVSQTPSNKVTEKGKYVELRCDPISGHTALYWYRQSLGQGPEFLIYFQGTGAADDSGLPNDRFFAVRPEGSVSTLKIQRTERGDSAVYLCASSSYGTPYNEQFFGPGTRLTVL.

The chain joins TRBV28 to TRBJ1-5; D unresolved. The CDR3 totals 14 residues. V was clipped by 2 bases and J by 1 base, with 6 bases between them. CDR1 and CDR2 (germline): MDHEN, SYDVKM. This chain's CDR3 is CASSLGSSNQPQHF. DNA of the CDR3: TGTGCCAGCAGTTTAGGATCCAGCAATCAGCCCCAGCATTTT.

This clonotype was seen at least ten times. The chain has TRBV6-2 or TRBV6-3 and TRBJ2-1; TRBD2 matches at 7 bases. V was clipped by 0 bases and J by 9 bases; unmatched bases: 14. The length of the CDR3 is 17 residues. The germline V gene encodes CDR1 MNHEY and CDR2 SVGEGT. The CDR3 nucleotides are TGTGCCAGCAGTTACTCGATAGGACTAGGAGCCCCAGGTGAGCAGTTCTTC. Amino acids: CASSYSIGLGAPGEQFF.

The chain uses TRBV7-9 and TRBJ2-1; a weak D match, TRBD1 (6 bases). The CDR3 is made up of 14 amino acids. Germline V gene lookup returns CDR1 SEHNR and CDR2 FQNEAQ (reference sequence). The germline V and J ends were trimmed by 5 bases and 14 bases, with 22 bases remaining between them. CDR3 sequence reads: CASSPSEIRGGEFF. In nucleotides, the CDR3 is TGTGCCAGCAGCCCTAGTGAGATCAGGGGTGGAGAGTTCTTC.

The V call is TRBV6-5, the J call TRBJ2-1; TRBD1 matches 8 bases. The ends lost 11 bases at V and 5 bases at J; junction bases unmatched: 14. The V gene's germline CDR1 is MNHEY and CDR2 SVGAGI. The CDR3 runs 15 residues. The CDR3 protein is CAGLLPGQEDNEQFF. CDR3 sequence (DNA): TGTGCCGGCTTACTTCCGGGACAGGAGGACAATGAGCAGTTCTTC.

This clonotype has a count of ten or more. The V and J genes are TRBV3-1 and TRBJ2-7; D possibly uses TRBD1 or TRBD2 (5 bases each). The CDR3 spans 14 residues. Looked up from germline, CDR1 is LGHDT and CDR2 is YNNKEL (reference sequence). The V end was cut by 5 bases, the J end by 2 bases, with 13 bases between. CDR3 sequence: CASSTRDGAYEQYF. The DNA of the CDR3 is TGTGCCAGCAGCACTAGGGACGGCGCCTACGAGCAGTACTTC.

This clonotype was counted ten times or more. The chain uses TRBV7-2 and TRBJ2-7; no reliable D call. The germline V gene encodes CDR1 SGHTA and CDR2 FQGNSA. CDR3 length: 17 amino acids. V lost 5 bases and J lost 2, with 22 bases in between. The CDR3 region is CASSQTPSHMAAYEQYF. The CDR3 nucleotides read TGTGCCAGCAGCCAAACACCCTCCCACATGGCAGCCTACGAGCAGTACTTC.